Detailed here is one T cell receptor (beta chain). Its antigen is unknown. Study-level results: Greatest tumor Treg TCR overlap was with tumor naive CD4+ cells.

CDR1 and CDR2 from the germline V gene are MNHEY and SVGAGI. This CDR3 is 16 amino acids long. V was cut by 0 bases and J by 3 bases, with 13 bases left in between. Constant-region reverse primers amplified full-length variable regions, followed by semi-nested Nested Universal Primer A PCR. MiXCR was run by TCRdb on the 5' RACE reads, yielding one entry per CDR3 protein. Among tens of thousands of distinct CDR3 sequences listed, approximately 31% were seen once. Memory CD4+ T cells were sorted as CD4+CD45RO+CD25- cells. The source is a female donor with breast cancer. The gene calls are TRBV6-5 and TRBJ2-3; D is perhaps TRBD2 (5 bases). Sequencing was performed on memory CD4+ T cells sorted from a lymph node. Subset of the sample: memory CD4+ T cells, CD4+CD45RO+CD25-. The CDR3: CASSYSSAGLTDTQYF. The CDR3 DNA sequence: TGTGCCAGCAGTTACTCGAGTGCGGGTTTAACAGATACGCAGTATTTT.